The next 10 T cell receptor beta chains were all read from a single sample in a study of Graves' ophthalmopathy and Graves' hyperthyroidism. Amplification targeted the TCR beta CDR3 regions, with RNA transcripts as the source material. Second-round multiplex PCR came after a first-round RT-PCR that employed HTBI primers. TCRdb processed the multiplex PCR reads anew with MiXCR; each CDR3 protein has one entry. The table has some 1.1 million distinct CDR3 sequences, less than 45% seen once; the top ten hold around 10%. Sequenced: peripheral blood or thyroid tissue (not recorded which). The source of these receptors is an adult man with Graves' hyperthyroidism.

This clonotype appeared a few times. The V call is TRBV28, the J call TRBJ1-2; D gene ambiguous. CDR1 and CDR2 from the germline V gene are MDHEN and SYDVKM. The V gene lost 3 bases and the J gene lost 0 bases, with 11 bases spanning the gap. CDR3 length: 15 amino acids. CDR3: CASSLFAGSNYGYTF. CDR3 nucleotide sequence: TGTGCCAGCAGTTTGTTCGCCGGATCTAACTATGGCTACACCTTC.

This clonotype was seen only a few times. The chain employs TRBV12-3 or TRBV12-4 and TRBJ2-7; no firm D call. CDR3 size: 12 residues. V lost 3 bases and J 7 bases, leaving 10 bases between the germline ends. CDR3 in DNA: TGTGCCAGCAGTTTGGGCAAAATAGAGCAGTACTTC. It is translated as CASSLGKIEQYF.

This clonotype was seen at least ten times. The chain couples TRBV7-9 to TRBJ1-2, with 8 bases aligning to TRBD1. The CDR3 totals 15 residues. Germline values: CDR1 SEHNR, CDR2 FQNEAQ (reference sequence). J was trimmed by 2 bases and V by 5 bases; bases with no gene match: 7. The CDR3 bases are TGTGCCAGCAGCACGGGACAGGCCCTAAACTATGGCTACACCTTC. It specifies CASSTGQALNYGYTF.

In this sample, this clonotype turned up many times. The genes are TRBV12-3 or TRBV12-4 and TRBJ2-5; 14 bases map to TRBD2. CDR3 size: 16 residues. V gave up 5 bases and J gave up 3 bases; unmatched junction bases: 5. The DNA of the CDR3 is TGTGCCAGCAGTCCAGGGACTAGCGGGGGAGAAGAGACCCAGTACTTC. This sequence encodes CASSPGTSGGEETQYF.

V gene TRBV19 combines with J gene TRBJ2-1, with TRBD2 matching over 11 bases. The CDR3 has 15 amino acids. The V gene's germline CDR1 is LNHDA and CDR2 SQIVND (reference sequence). Trimming cost V 4 bases and J 4 bases; bases outside gene matches: 3. CDR3 in DNA: TGTGCCAGTAGTAGGGGACTAGCGGATTACAATGAGCAGTTCTTC. Translation: CASSRGLADYNEQFF.

CDR3 DNA: TGCAGCGTTGAAACTAGCGGGCATAGCACAGATACGCAGTATTTT. It codes for CSVETSGHSTDTQYF. The rearrangement uses TRBV29-1 and TRBJ2-3; TRBD2 agrees at 9 bases. Trimming at V came to 2 bases and at J to 0 bases, leaving 3 bases not matched to a gene. This CDR3 has 15 amino acids. CDR1 and CDR2 from the germline V gene are SQVTM and ANQGSEA.

The chain joins TRBV5-4 to TRBJ2-7; D may match TRBD1 or TRBD2 (5 bases each). Germline-derived CDR1 and CDR2 are SGHNT and YYREEE (reference sequence). V was cut by 4 bases and J by 5 bases, with 13 bases left in between. The CDR3 length is 13 residues. The CDR3 is CASSREGSHEQYF. CDR3 DNA sequence: TGTGCCAGCAGCCGAGAGGGGTCCCACGAGCAGTACTTC.

This clonotype has a handful of counts. The genes are TRBV6-5 and TRBJ2-7; 7 nucleotides match TRBD1. CDR1 and CDR2 (germline): MNHEY, SVGAGI. The CDR3 extends over 14 amino acids. With 4 bases clipped from V and 2 bases from J, the junction kept 5 bases outside the gene matches. The CDR3 sequence is CASSFQGETYEQYF. CDR3 DNA sequence: TGTGCCAGCAGTTTTCAGGGGGAAACCTACGAGCAGTACTTC.

This clonotype was recorded at least ten times. The chain recombines TRBV29-1 with TRBJ2-2; 8 nucleotides line up with TRBD1. The CDR3 covers 16 residues. Per the germline V gene, CDR1 is SQVTM and CDR2 is ANQGSEA. V shed 8 bases and J 1 base; nucleotides not matched to a gene: 12. The CDR3 loop reads CSPKILGTGNTGELFF. CDR3 coding DNA: TGCAGCCCAAAAATACTCGGGACAGGGAACACCGGGGAGCTGTTTTTT.

This clonotype was counted many times. J is TRBJ1-2 and V is TRBV7-8, with no clear D. In germline, CDR1 is SGHVS, CDR2 FQNEAQ. The CDR3 contains 15 residues. Trimming removed 6 bases from V and 2 bases from J, with 16 bases in between. The CDR3 sequence is CASRALLTSNYGYTF. The CDR3 nucleotides read TGTGCCAGCAGGGCCTTGCTGACATCAAACTATGGCTACACCTTC.